This record covers a single T cell receptor (beta chain). Its antigen is not known. CDR1 is SGHVS and CDR2 is FNYEAQ in the germline V gene. The CDR3 is 15 residues long. The V and J ends lost 5 bases and 10 bases, in that order; junction bases with no gene match: 10. Using immunoSEQ multiplex PCR, the repertoire was profiled, and TCRdb retains in-frame clones only, with some absent. The sample includes approximately 35,000 clones, roughly nine tenths of them seen just once. The entry originates in a study of T cells in localized non-small cell lung cancer. Study results and limitations: Median roughly 57 top-100 tumor clones were shared with paired adjacent lung.

The chain recombines TRBV7-6 with TRBJ1-4, with 10 bases fitting TRBD1. Sequencing used PBMCs, obtained before any cancer treatment. The receptor comes from a man aged 40 to 70 with stage II lung adenocarcinoma. The CDR3 region is CASSPRGTGEGKLFF. CDR3 nucleotide sequence: TGTGCCAGCAGCCCCCGAGGGACAGGGGAGGGAAAACTGTTTTTT.